A single T cell receptor beta chain is shown here with its context. Its specificity is not known. Assay runs were performed at deep level. This table comes from immunoSEQ multiplex PCR, and its TCRdb copy is limited to in-frame clones, with some not included. This table holds about 1 million clones, 70% to 80% found once. This entry comes from a study of shared clonotypes between healthy human individuals. Study summary: There were three CD4 naive, three CD4 memory, two CD8 naive and one CD8 memory plates per donor. Study outcomes and limitations: Few donors restricted represented genetic and exposure-history diversity.

Germline V gives CDR1 MGHRA, CDR2 YSYEKL. The V end was cut by 2 bases, the J end by 4 bases, with 13 bases between. The CDR3 covers 15 residues. The sequencing input was memory CD4+ T cells sorted from blood. Specified subset: CD45RA-negative fraction. The clonotype originates from a man aged 18-30 years in good health. The chain carries TRBV4-1 and TRBJ2-3; D remains unclear. CDR3 in amino acids: CASSQFSGLADTQYF. The CDR3 DNA sequence: TGCGCCAGCAGCCAATTCTCTGGGTTGGCAGATACGCAGTATTTT.